A selection of T cell receptor beta chains follows, all from one sample in a study of blood T cell repertoires in COVID-19. Data came from immunoSEQ multiplex PCR; TCRdb stores just in-frame clones and leaves some out. Among about 200,000 clones listed, around 85% were seen once. Sequenced sample: peripheral blood. All receptors derive from a man aged 55 to 70 with COVID-19, enrolled during active disease. Each CDR3 is given with its conserved first and last residue. A D gene is named only where the DNA matches it firmly.

V gene: TRBV9
D gene: TRBD1
CDR3 protein: CASSAGQGVGYTGELFF

V gene: TRBV19
D gene: TRBD1
CDR3 protein: CASSSRTGGRTEAFF

V gene: TRBV28
D gene: .
CDR3 protein: CASLIRAGAGGYTF

V gene: TRBV6-5
D gene: TRBD1
CDR3 protein: CASSMTGTGNQPQHF

V gene: TRBV7-2
D gene: TRBD1
CDR3 protein: CASSPTGSSSEQFF

V gene: TRBV2
D gene: .
CDR3 protein: CASSDPSGASPLHF

V gene: TRBV9
D gene: .
CDR3 protein: CASSVEQGLSPLHF

V gene: TRBV4-2
D gene: TRBD1
CDR3 protein: CASSQPGQGNTGELFF

V gene: TRBV7-9
D gene: TRBD1
CDR3 protein: CASSLTGATEAFF

V gene: TRBV28
D gene: TRBD1
CDR3 protein: CASSRQGGYGYTF

V gene: TRBV30
D gene: TRBD2
CDR3 protein: CAWSDLAGPYNEQFF

V gene: TRBV5-4
D gene: TRBD2
CDR3 protein: CASSPGTSGFYTQYF

V gene: TRBV5-1
D gene: .
CDR3 protein: CASSPGTIWANQPQHF

V gene: TRBV27
D gene: TRBD1
CDR3 protein: CASTLGQGTSPLHF

V gene: TRBV11-2
D gene: .
CDR3 protein: CASSSILLEAYTEAFF

V gene: TRBV21-1
D gene: .
CDR3 protein: CASRLQGKNTEAFF

V gene: TRBV25-1
D gene: TRBD2
CDR3 protein: CASSRPSGAYNEQFF

V gene: TRBV10-2
D gene: .
CDR3 protein: CAGSGTRNTEAFF

V gene: TRBV4-1
D gene: TRBD2
CDR3 protein: CASSPLAGVNNEQFF

V gene: TRBV18
D gene: TRBD1
CDR3 protein: CASSPGTAYNSPLHF

V gene: TRBV6-5
D gene: TRBD2
CDR3 protein: CASSSDGGAYNEQFF

V gene: TRBV28
D gene: TRBD2
CDR3 protein: CASSPKGPGGGNTGELFF

V gene: TRBV4-1
D gene: TRBD1
CDR3 protein: CASSHTGDGNEQFF

V gene: TRBV10-2
D gene: .
CDR3 protein: CASSRGMQNTEAFF

V gene: TRBV19
D gene: .
CDR3 protein: CASSIPHGSNQPQHF

V gene: TRBV6-1
D gene: TRBD1
CDR3 protein: CASSEAGTGKIGAFF

V gene: TRBV2
D gene: TRBD1
CDR3 protein: CASSYGQGANNSPLHF

V gene: TRBV5-4
D gene: .
CDR3 protein: CASSLDGIQETQYF

V gene: TRBV6-5
D gene: TRBD1
CDR3 protein: CASRAGGANSEAFF

V gene: TRBV2
D gene: .
CDR3 protein: CASRASRFSDIQYF

V gene: TRBV29-1
D gene: TRBD2
CDR3 protein: CSVQRETNEQFF

V gene: TRBV5-1
D gene: TRBD1
CDR3 protein: CASSLAGTGVEKLFF

V gene: TRBV7-9
D gene: TRBD1
CDR3 protein: CASSFGDRGEQYF

V gene: TRBV7-6
D gene: TRBD1
CDR3 protein: CASSSGQGRQPQHF

V gene: TRBV11-3
D gene: TRBD1
CDR3 protein: CASSFLVRGPSTDTQYF

V gene: TRBV5-4
D gene: TRBD2
CDR3 protein: CASSEASGRVTNIQYF

V gene: TRBV4-3
D gene: .
CDR3 protein: CASSQAAGRRDNSPLHF

V gene: TRBV20-1
D gene: .
CDR3 protein: CSASTRGPQFF

V gene: TRBV7-3
D gene: TRBD2
CDR3 protein: CASSSTGLAGSDEQFF

V gene: TRBV7-2
D gene: .
CDR3 protein: CASSLSRATQYF

V gene: TRBV29-1
D gene: .
CDR3 protein: CSVESAGDHEQYF

V gene: TRBV7-9
D gene: .
CDR3 protein: CASSLDSVSGELFF

V gene: TRBV2
D gene: .
CDR3 protein: CASREDGYTF

V gene: TRBV3-1/TRBV3-2
D gene: .
CDR3 protein: CASSQEGGSYGYTF

V gene: TRBV4-1
D gene: .
CDR3 protein: CASSQDEGRQPQHF

V gene: TRBV28
D gene: TRBD1
CDR3 protein: CASSSYRGRDSPLHF